The following is a TCR beta chain sequence with its context. This sample is drawn from a study of blood T cell repertoires in COVID-19. Across the study: Italy, Spain and the United States were the sources of the convalescent and acute COVID-19 samples.

The CDR3 has 18 amino acids. CDR1 and CDR2 (germline): LNHDA, SQIVND (reference sequence). Trimming took 5 bases from V and 9 from J; bases not matched to a gene: 19. Using immunoSEQ multiplex PCR, the repertoire was profiled, and TCRdb retains in-frame clones only, with some absent. The sample has roughly 75,000 clones; 65% to 85% are singletons. The material sequenced was peripheral blood. The clonotype was recovered from a man aged 50 or older with COVID-19, enrolled during active disease. The chain links TRBV19 to TRBJ2-1; TRBD2 aligns across 10 bases. The CDR3 loop is CASSSRSRRSSGSSEQFF. The CDR3 DNA is TGTGCCAGTAGTTCGCGTAGCAGACGGTCTAGCGGGAGTTCTGAGCAGTTCTTC.